Included here is one T cell receptor beta chain sequence, with context. Its cognate antigen is unknown. These data come from a study of tumor and adjacent non-tumor tissue in lung cancer. Study details: Aged roughly 31 to 85 years, patients included 10 men and roughly five women with stage I to III disease. Samples averaged around 4.2 million productive TCRbeta reads each. Study-wide findings and caveats: TCR diversity was significantly greater in tumor than normal lung tissue.

TCRbeta libraries were built with three rounds of nested PCR, modified from ARM-PCR. TCRdb re-derived calls from the multiplex PCR reads in MiXCR, one entry per CDR3 protein. The sample yields over 110,000 distinct CDR3 sequences, around 66% seen once. The V gene's germline CDR1 is GTSNPN and CDR2 SVGIG (reference sequence). This CDR3 has 14 amino acids. V gave up 2 bases and J gave up 5 bases, with 15 bases separating them. No cell sorting was done before RNA was extracted from the tissue. Newly diagnosed lung cancer patients had thoracic surgery in China, August–late 2014, without prior chemotherapy.

This TCR came from a man in his 60s with small cell lung cancer. Source material: lung tumor tissue. The J gene is TRBJ1-2, the V gene TRBV30, with a possible D match to TRBD1 (5 bases). The CDR3 sequence is CAWSIPGNGYGYTF. CDR3 sequence (DNA): TGTGCCTGGAGTATACCAGGGAATGGATATGGCTACACCTTC. The full variable domain, its missing parts supplied by reference TRBV30 and TRBJ1-2, is SQTIHQWPATLVQPVGSPLSLECTVEGTSNPNLYWYRQAAGRGLQLLFYSVGIGQISSEVPQNLSASRPQDRQFILSSKKLLLSDSGFYLCAWSIPGNGYGYTFGSGTRLTVV.